This is a list of T cell receptor beta chains from one sample in a study of T cells in narcolepsy. Here immunoSEQ multiplex PCR was the method, and the copy in TCRdb shows in-frame clones only, minus some. The sample records roughly 40,000 clones, about 85% being singletons. Sequenced sample: CD45RA- memory CD4+ T cells from PBMCs. The receptors were sampled from a human donor with narcolepsy. The CDR3 runs from the conserved cysteine through the conserved F or W.

V: TRBV5-1; J: TRBJ2-2; CDR3: CASSGTSGGSYGELFF
V: TRBV5-6; J: TRBJ2-6; CDR3: CASSLVGSGANVLTF
V: TRBV6-5; J: TRBJ1-6; CDR3: CASSYLKNSPLHF
V: TRBV5-1; J: TRBJ1-4; CDR3: CASKVDRVGEKLFF
V: TRBV6-1; J: TRBJ1-4; CDR3: CASRGPNEKLFF
V: TRBV7-2; J: TRBJ1-2; CDR3: CASSLDRAGGDYGYTF
V: TRBV19; J: TRBJ2-1; CDR3: CASRTGGRVNEQFF
V: TRBV6-5; J: -; CDR3: CASSRGDNEQYF
V: TRBV7-9; J: TRBJ1-1; CDR3: CASSRQGASEAFF
V: TRBV5-1; J: TRBJ2-7; CDR3: CASSLIAGSSYEQYF
V: TRBV7-2; J: TRBJ1-3; CDR3: CASSSGPGTGGSGNTIYF
V: TRBV19; J: TRBJ2-7; CDR3: CASSPNSNRVYHYEQYF
V: TRBV6-4; J: -; CDR3: CASLMTHCGLEQYF
V: TRBV9; J: TRBJ2-1; CDR3: CASSVGQGIHNEQFF